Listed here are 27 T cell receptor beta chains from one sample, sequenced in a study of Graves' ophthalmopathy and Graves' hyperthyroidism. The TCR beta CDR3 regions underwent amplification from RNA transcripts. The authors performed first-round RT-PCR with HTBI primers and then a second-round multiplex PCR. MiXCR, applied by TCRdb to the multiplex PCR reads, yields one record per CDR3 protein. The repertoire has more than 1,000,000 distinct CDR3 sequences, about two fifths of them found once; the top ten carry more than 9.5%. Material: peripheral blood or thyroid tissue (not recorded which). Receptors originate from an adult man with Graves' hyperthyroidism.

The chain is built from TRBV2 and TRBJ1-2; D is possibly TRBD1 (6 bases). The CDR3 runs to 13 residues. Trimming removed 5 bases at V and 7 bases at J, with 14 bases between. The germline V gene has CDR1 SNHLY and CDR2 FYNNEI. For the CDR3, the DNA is TGTGCCAGCAGTTCCATCGGGGGCCTTGGCTACACCTTC. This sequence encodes CASSSIGGLGYTF. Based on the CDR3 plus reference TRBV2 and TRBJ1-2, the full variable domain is EPEVTQTPSHQVTQMGQEVILRCVPISNHLYFYWYRQILGQKVEFLVSFYNNEISEKSEIFDDQFSVERPDGSNFTLKIRSTKLEDSAMYFCASSSIGGLGYTFGSGTRLTVV.

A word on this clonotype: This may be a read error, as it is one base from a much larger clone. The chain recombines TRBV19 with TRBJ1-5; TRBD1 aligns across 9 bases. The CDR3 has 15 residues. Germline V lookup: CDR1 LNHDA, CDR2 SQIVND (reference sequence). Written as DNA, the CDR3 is TGTGCCAGTACCGGGACAGGGATTAACAATCAGCCCCGGCATTTT. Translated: CASTGTGINNQPRHF.

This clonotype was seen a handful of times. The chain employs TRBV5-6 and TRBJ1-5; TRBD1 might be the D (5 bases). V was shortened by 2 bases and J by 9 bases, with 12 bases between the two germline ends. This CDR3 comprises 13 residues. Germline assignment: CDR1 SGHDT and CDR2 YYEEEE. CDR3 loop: CASSLQDTRPQHF. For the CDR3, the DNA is TGTGCCAGCAGCTTACAGGATACCCGGCCCCAGCATTTT.

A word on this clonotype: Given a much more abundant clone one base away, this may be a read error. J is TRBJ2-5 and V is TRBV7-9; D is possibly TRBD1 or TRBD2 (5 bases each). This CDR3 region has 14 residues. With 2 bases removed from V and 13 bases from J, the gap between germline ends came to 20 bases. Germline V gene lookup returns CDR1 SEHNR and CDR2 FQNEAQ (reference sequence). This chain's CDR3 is CASSLKAGAQWAYF. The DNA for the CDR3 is TGTGCCAGCAGCTTAAAGGCCGGGGCACAGTGGGCGTACTTC.

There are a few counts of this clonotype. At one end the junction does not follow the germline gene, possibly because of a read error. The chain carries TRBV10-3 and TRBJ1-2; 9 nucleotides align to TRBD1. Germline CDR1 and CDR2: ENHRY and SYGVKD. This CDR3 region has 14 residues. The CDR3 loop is CASSNPGQGYGYTF. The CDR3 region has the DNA TGTGCCAGCAGTAACCCGGGACAGGGCTATGGCTACACCTTC.

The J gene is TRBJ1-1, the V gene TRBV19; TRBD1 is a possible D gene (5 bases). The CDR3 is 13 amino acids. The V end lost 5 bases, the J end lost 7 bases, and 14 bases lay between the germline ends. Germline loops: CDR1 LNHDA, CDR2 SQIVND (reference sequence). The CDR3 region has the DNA TGTGCCAGTAGTTCCCTCGGGGCGGGTGAAGCTTTCTTT. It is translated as CASSSLGAGEAFF.

The CDR3 loop is CSARTLSGNTGELFF. CDR3 in DNA: TGCAGTGCTAGAACACTTAGCGGGAACACCGGGGAGCTGTTTTTT. The chain is built from TRBV20-1 and TRBJ2-2; D might be TRBD2 (6 bases). This CDR3 spans 15 amino acids. Germline-derived CDR1 and CDR2 are DFQATT and SNEGSKA (reference sequence). Between the trimmed V and J ends, which lost 2 bases and 1 base, there was a span of 11 bases.

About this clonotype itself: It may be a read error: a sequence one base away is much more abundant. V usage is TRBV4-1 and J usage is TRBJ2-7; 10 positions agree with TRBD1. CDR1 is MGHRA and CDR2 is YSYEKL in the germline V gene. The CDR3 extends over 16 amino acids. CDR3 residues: CAGSQEPGQGAYEQYF. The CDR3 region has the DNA TGCGCCGGCAGCCAAGAACCCGGACAGGGGGCCTACGAGCAGTACTTC.

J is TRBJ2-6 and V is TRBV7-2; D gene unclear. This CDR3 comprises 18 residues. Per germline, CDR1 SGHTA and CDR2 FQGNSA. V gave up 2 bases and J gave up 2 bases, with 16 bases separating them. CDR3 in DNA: TGTGCCAGCAGCTTAAATTTCGAAGTTTTCGCTGGGGCCAACGTCCTGACTTTC. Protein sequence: CASSLNFEVFAGANVLTF.

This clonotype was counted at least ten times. The CDR3 region is CASSYPTVTYEQYF. CDR3 in DNA: TGTGCCAGCAGCTATCCGACGGTAACCTACGAGCAGTACTTC. The chain uses TRBV7-3 and TRBJ2-7; D gene uncertain. The V end was cut by 4 bases, the J end by 2 bases, with 12 bases between. Germline loops: CDR1 SGHTA, CDR2 FQGTGA. The CDR3 spans 14 residues.

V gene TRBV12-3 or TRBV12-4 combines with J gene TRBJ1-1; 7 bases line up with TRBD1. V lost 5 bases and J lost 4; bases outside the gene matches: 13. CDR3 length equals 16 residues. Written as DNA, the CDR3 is TGTGCCAGCAGTCCCGACAGGGTTCCTTTGGGCACTGAAGCTTTCTTT. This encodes CASSPDRVPLGTEAFF.

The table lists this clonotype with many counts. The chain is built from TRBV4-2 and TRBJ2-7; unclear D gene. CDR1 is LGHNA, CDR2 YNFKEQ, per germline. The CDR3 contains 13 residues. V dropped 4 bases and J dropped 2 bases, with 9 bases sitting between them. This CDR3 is CASSPEGAYEQYF. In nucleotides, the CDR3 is TGTGCCAGCAGCCCCGAAGGAGCCTACGAGCAGTACTTC.

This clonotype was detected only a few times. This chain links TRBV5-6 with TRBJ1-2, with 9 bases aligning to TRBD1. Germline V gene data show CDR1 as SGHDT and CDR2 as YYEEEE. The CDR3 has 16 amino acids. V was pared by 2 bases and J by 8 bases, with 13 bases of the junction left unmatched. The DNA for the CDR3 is TGTGCCAGCAGCTTCTCCACGGACAGGGGATACTCCGGCTACACCTTC. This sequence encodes CASSFSTDRGYSGYTF. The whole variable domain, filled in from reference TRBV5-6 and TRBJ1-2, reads DAGVTQSPTHLIKTRGQQVTLRCSPKSGHDTVSWYQQALGQGPQFIFQYYEEEERQRGNFPDRFSGHQFPNYSSELNVNALLLGDSALYLCASSFSTDRGYSGYTFGSGTRLTVV.

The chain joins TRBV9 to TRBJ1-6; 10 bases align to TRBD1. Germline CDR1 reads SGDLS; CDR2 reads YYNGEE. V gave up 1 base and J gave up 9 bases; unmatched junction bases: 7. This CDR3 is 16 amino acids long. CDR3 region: CASSVTGTGVVSPLHF. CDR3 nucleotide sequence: TGTGCCAGCAGCGTAACCGGGACAGGGGTTGTTTCACCCCTCCACTTT.

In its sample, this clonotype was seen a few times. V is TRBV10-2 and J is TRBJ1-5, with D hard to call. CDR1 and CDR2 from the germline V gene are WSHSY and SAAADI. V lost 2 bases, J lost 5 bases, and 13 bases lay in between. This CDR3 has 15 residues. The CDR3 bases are TGCGCCAGCAGTGAGGGGGAGATGGGGTATCAGCCCCAGCATTTT. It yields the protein CASSEGEMGYQPQHF.

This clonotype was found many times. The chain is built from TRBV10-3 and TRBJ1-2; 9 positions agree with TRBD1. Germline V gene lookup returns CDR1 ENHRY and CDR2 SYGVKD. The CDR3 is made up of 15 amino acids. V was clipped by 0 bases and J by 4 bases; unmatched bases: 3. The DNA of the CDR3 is TGTGCCATCAGTGAGTCGGGACAGGGAATCTATGGCTACACCTTC. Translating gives CAISESGQGIYGYTF.

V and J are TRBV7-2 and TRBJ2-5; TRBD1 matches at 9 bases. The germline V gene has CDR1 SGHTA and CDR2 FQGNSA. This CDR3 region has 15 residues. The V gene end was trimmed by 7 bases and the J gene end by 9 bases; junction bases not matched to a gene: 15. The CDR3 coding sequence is TGTGCCAGCAACTCCCGGGGACAGGGTGAAGCATCCCAGTACTTC. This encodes CASNSRGQGEASQYF.

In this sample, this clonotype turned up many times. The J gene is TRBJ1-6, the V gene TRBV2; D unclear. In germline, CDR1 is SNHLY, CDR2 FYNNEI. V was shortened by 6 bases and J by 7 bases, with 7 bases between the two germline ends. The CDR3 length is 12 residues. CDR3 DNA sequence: TGTGCCAGCAGATCGACAAATTCACCCCTCCACTTT. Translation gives CASRSTNSPLHF.

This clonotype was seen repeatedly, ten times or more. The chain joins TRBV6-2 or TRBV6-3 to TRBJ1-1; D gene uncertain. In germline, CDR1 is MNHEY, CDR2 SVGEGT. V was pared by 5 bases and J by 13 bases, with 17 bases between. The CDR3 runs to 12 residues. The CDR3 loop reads CASSNPSTRGFF. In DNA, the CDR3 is TGTGCCAGCAGTAACCCCTCGACCCGCGGTTTCTTT.

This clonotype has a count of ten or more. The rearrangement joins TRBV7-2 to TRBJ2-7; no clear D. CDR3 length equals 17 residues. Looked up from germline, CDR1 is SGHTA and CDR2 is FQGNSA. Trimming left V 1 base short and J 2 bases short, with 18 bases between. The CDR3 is CASSLEVKRPPAYEQYF. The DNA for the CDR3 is TGTGCCAGCAGCTTAGAGGTGAAGAGACCGCCGGCCTACGAGCAGTACTTC.

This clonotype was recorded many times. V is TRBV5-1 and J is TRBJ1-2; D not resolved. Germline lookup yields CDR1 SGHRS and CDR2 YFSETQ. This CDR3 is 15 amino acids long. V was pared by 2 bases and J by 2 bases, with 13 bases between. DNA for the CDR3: TGCGCCAGCAGCTTATTCTCAGGCGTAAACTATGGCTACACCTTC. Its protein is CASSLFSGVNYGYTF.

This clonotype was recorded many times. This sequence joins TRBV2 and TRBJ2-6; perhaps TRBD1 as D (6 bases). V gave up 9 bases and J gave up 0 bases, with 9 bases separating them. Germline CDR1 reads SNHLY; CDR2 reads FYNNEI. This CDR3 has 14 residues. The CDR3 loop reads CARQGYSGANVLTF. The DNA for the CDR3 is TGTGCCAGACAGGGTTACTCTGGGGCCAACGTCCTGACTTTC.

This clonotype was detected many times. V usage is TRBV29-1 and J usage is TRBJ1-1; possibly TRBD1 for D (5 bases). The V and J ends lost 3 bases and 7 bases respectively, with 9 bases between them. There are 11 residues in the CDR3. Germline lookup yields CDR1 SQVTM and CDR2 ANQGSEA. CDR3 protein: CSVDSQGEAFF. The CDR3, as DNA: TGCAGCGTTGATTCGCAGGGTGAAGCTTTCTTT.

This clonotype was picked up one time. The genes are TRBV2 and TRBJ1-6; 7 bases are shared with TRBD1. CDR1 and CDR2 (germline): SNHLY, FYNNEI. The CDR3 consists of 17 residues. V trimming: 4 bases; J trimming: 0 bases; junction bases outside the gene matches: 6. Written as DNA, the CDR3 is TGTGCCAGCAGTGTAGGCAGGGGGAGCTCCTATAATTCACCCCTCCACTTT. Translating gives CASSVGRGSSYNSPLHF.

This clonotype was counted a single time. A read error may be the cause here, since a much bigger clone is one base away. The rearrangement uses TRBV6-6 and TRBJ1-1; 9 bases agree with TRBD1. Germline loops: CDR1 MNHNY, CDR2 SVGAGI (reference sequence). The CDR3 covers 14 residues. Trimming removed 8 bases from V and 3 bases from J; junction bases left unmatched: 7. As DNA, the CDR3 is TGTGCCAGCGGCACAGGGGGCGCGGACACTGAAGCTTTCTTT. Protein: CASGTGGADTEAFF.

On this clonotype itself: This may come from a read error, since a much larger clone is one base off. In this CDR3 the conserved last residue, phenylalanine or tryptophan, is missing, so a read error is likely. CDR3 in amino acids: CASDGQGNYGYTL. The CDR3, as DNA: TGTGCCAGTGACGGTCAGGGGAATTATGGCTACACCCTC. The chain has TRBV19 and TRBJ1-2; D possibly corresponds to TRBD1 (6 bases). The CDR3 is 13 residues long. V lost 8 bases and J 5 bases, leaving 15 bases between the germline ends. Per germline, CDR1 LNHDA and CDR2 SQIVND (reference sequence).

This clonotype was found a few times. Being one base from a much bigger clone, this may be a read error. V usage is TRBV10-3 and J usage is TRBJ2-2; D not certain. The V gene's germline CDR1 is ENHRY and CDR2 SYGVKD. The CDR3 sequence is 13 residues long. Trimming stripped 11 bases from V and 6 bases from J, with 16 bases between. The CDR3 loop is CAHQERIAGELFF. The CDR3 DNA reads TGTGCCCACCAAGAAAGGATTGCCGGGGAGCTGTTTTTT.